The clone carrying this TCR beta chain appeared a few times. Unique molecular identifiers were incorporated during preparation of the TCRbeta library. Each CDR3 protein is one row after TCRdb ran MiXCR on the PCR reads. The sample yields 380,000 or so distinct CDR3 sequences, about 14% seen once. The source of the sample is a study of T-cell reconstitution after alpha-beta-depleted transplantation in children. Germline V gene sequence: CDR1 MDHEN, CDR2 SYDVKM. This CDR3 is built from 12 residues. The ends were cut back, 5 bases at V and 7 bases at J, with 11 bases in the middle. The TCR comes from a human donor who donated a stem cell graft to a child with Fanconi anemia. J is TRBJ1-2 and V is TRBV28, with a possible D match to TRBD1 (5 bases). This specimen consisted of PBMCs, obtained from the stem cell graft. CDR3 residues: CASSQGASGYTF. Here the CDR3 DNA reads TGTGCCAGCAGTCAGGGCGCGAGTGGCTACACCTTC.